A single sample is the source of the 16 T cell receptor beta chains below, sequenced in a study of T cell responses to AZD1222 COVID-19 vaccine. Clones were sequenced by immunoSEQ multiplex PCR, and TCRdb holds only the in-frame ones, with some missing. The sample contains 100,000 to 120,000 clones, 85% to 95% of which appear only once. Sequenced here: peripheral blood, sampled on day 0 of AZD1222 vaccination. All receptors derive from an adult in good health.

The V call is TRBV7-9, the J call TRBJ1-1; no clear D gene. Deletions cut 1 base from V and 4 bases from J, with 10 bases between. Germline values: CDR1 SEHNR, CDR2 FQNEAQ (reference sequence). The CDR3 is 14 residues long. The CDR3 sequence is CASSLDRASTEAFF. CDR3 coding DNA: TGTGCCAGCAGCTTAGATAGGGCGAGCACTGAAGCTTTCTTT. Filled out from reference TRBV7-9 and TRBJ1-1, the complete variable domain reads DTGVSQNPRHKITKRGQNVTFRCDPISEHNRLYWYRQTLGQGPEFLTYFQNEAQLEKSRLLSDRFSAERPKGSFSTLEIQRTEQGDSAMYLCASSLDRASTEAFFGQGTRLTVV.

This clone was observed once. V is TRBV7-9 and J is TRBJ1-6, with D possibly being TRBD1 (5 bases). Germline V lookup: CDR1 SEHNR, CDR2 FQNEAQ (reference sequence). The CDR3 sequence is 14 residues long. The germline V and J ends were trimmed by 5 bases and 8 bases, with 13 bases remaining between them. The DNA of the CDR3 is TGTGCCAGCAGCCAGGACTTGGGGGATTCACCCCTCCACTTT. The encoded protein is CASSQDLGDSPLHF.

V usage is TRBV30 and J usage is TRBJ2-3, with 8 bases identical to TRBD2. The length of the CDR3 is 15 residues. Trimming took 1 base from V and 2 from J; bases not matched to a gene: 5. Germline V gives CDR1 GTSNPN, CDR2 SVGIG (reference sequence). CDR3 DNA: TGTGCCTGGAGTGCCGGACTAGCTGTCACAGATACGCAGTATTTT. It yields the protein CAWSAGLAVTDTQYF.

This chain links TRBV5-6 with TRBJ1-4; TRBD1 matches 12 bases. Germline trimming cut 4 bases from V and 0 bases from J; bases unmatched to any gene: 4. This CDR3 has 17 amino acids. Germline V gene lookup returns CDR1 SGHDT and CDR2 YYEEEE. CDR3 sequence (DNA): TGTGCCAGCAGCGCGGGACAGGGGGCCCCAACTAATGAAAAACTGTTTTTT. As protein: CASSAGQGAPTNEKLFF.

This chain connects TRBV7-2 to TRBJ2-1; D might be TRBD1 (5 bases). The CDR3 loop spans 16 amino acids. The V end lost 5 bases, the J end lost 0 bases, and 14 bases lay between the germline ends. The germline gives CDR1 SGHTA, CDR2 FQGNSA. DNA for the CDR3: TGTGCCAGCAGCCCCGGACAAATCAGCTCCTACAATGAGCAGTTCTTC. Translating gives CASSPGQISSYNEQFF.

V usage is TRBV12-3 or TRBV12-4 and J usage is TRBJ1-2; no clear D. The V end was cut by 7 bases, the J end by 7 bases, with 13 bases between. The CDR3 runs to 12 residues. The CDR3, as DNA: TGTGCCAGCAAGCCGCTAAGGAGTGGCTACACCTTC. Its protein is CASKPLRSGYTF.

The chain joins TRBV20-1 to TRBJ2-7, with D possibly being TRBD1 (5 bases). The CDR3 is 14 residues long. Germline V gene lookup returns CDR1 DFQATT and CDR2 SNEGSKA (reference sequence). The V end lost 3 bases, the J end lost 6 bases, and 18 bases lay between the germline ends. The CDR3 sequence: CSASNTRQLSEQYF. The CDR3 DNA reads TGCAGTGCTAGTAATACGAGACAGTTAAGCGAGCAGTACTTC.

The chain is built from TRBV9 and TRBJ2-1; 8 nucleotides match TRBD2. The CDR3 length is 15 residues. Germline CDR1 reads SGDLS; CDR2 reads YYNGEE. The V and J ends lost 0 bases and 8 bases, in that order; junction bases with no gene match: 7. CDR3 amino acids: CASSVAGGDMDEQFF. CDR3 bases: TGTGCCAGCAGCGTAGCGGGGGGGGACATGGATGAGCAGTTCTTC. The full variable domain, with the rest looked up from reference TRBV9 and TRBJ2-1, is DSGVTQTPKHLITATGQRVTLRCSPRSGDLSVYWYQQSLDQGLQFLIQYYNGEERAKGNILERFSAQQFPDLHSELNLSSLELGDSALYFCASSVAGGDMDEQFFGPGTRLTVL.

The chain joins TRBV2 to TRBJ1-5; D remains ambiguous. Germline CDR1 is SNHLY and CDR2 is FYNNEI. The CDR3 spans 13 residues. V lost 1 base to trimming and J lost 5 bases, with 6 bases between them. CDR3 loop: CASSEEGYQPQHF. The CDR3 DNA sequence: TGTGCCAGCAGTGAAGAGGGTTATCAGCCCCAGCATTTT. The complete variable domain, with remaining parts taken from reference TRBV2 and TRBJ1-5, reads EPEVTQTPSHQVTQMGQEVILRCVPISNHLYFYWYRQILGQKVEFLVSFYNNEISEKSEIFDDQFSVERPDGSNFTLKIRSTKLEDSAMYFCASSEEGYQPQHFGDGTRLSIL.

This rearrangement joins TRBV2 to TRBJ1-2, with a weak D call TRBD1 (5 bases). The CDR3 is made up of 12 amino acids. V was clipped by 8 bases and J by 4 bases, with 11 bases between them. The germline gives CDR1 SNHLY, CDR2 FYNNEI. CDR3 region: CASGDRSYGYTF. The CDR3 DNA sequence: TGTGCCAGCGGAGACAGATCCTATGGCTACACCTTC.

In this sample, this clone turned up once. The gene calls are TRBV9 and TRBJ1-1, with 9 positions matching TRBD1. In germline, CDR1 is SGDLS, CDR2 YYNGEE. The CDR3 has 15 amino acids. Losses at the gene ends were 2 bases for V and 7 bases for J; bases not matched to a gene: 9. CDR3 region: CASSVLPGQGGEAFF. In DNA form, the CDR3 reads TGTGCCAGCAGCGTCCTGCCGGGACAGGGTGGTGAAGCTTTCTTT.

The gene calls are TRBV29-1 and TRBJ1-4; unclear D gene. Germline assignment: CDR1 SQVTM and CDR2 ANQGSEA. V lost 6 bases and J lost 11, with 13 bases in between. This CDR3 spans 11 amino acids. This CDR3 is CSVPTVEKLFF. The CDR3 DNA follows: TGCAGCGTCCCGACGGTCGAGAAACTGTTTTTT.

The chain has TRBV6-6 and TRBJ1-5, with TRBD1 matching 9 bases. Germline assignment: CDR1 MNHNY and CDR2 SVGAGI (reference sequence). V shed 8 bases, J shed 7 bases, and the junction held 6 bases outside the gene matches. This CDR3 contains 13 residues. The CDR3 region has the DNA TGTGCCAGCGGAGGGACAGGGAGACAGCCCCAGCATTTT. It is translated as CASGGTGRQPQHF.

This clone has only one observation. V gene TRBV11-2 combines with J gene TRBJ2-1, with 8 bases matching TRBD1. Losses at the gene ends were 5 bases for V and 1 base for J; bases not matched to a gene: 13. CDR3 length: 18 residues. The V gene's germline CDR1 is SGHAT and CDR2 FQNNGV. The CDR3 loop reads CASSPNEWTGTSYNEQFF. As DNA, the CDR3 is TGTGCCAGCAGCCCAAACGAGTGGACAGGGACGTCCTACAATGAGCAGTTCTTC. The variable domain in full, completed from reference TRBV11-2 and TRBJ2-1, reads EAGVAQSPRYKIIEKRQSVAFWCNPISGHATLYWYQQILGQGPKLLIQFQNNGVVDDSQLPKDRFSAERLKGVDSTLKIQPAKLEDSAVYLCASSPNEWTGTSYNEQFFGPGTRLTVL.

This chain uses TRBV6-1 with TRBJ1-2; D is unclear. V was shortened by 3 bases and J by 5 bases, with 19 bases between the two germline ends. Germline-derived CDR1 and CDR2 are MNHNS and SASEGT. This CDR3 has 16 amino acids. The CDR3: CASSDYGVGGVYGYTF. The DNA for the CDR3 is TGTGCCAGCAGTGATTATGGCGTAGGTGGGGTTTATGGCTACACCTTC.

This chain's CDR3 is CASSLWGNQPQHF. DNA for the CDR3: TGTGCCAGCAGTTTATGGGGGAACCAGCCCCAGCATTTT. The chain employs TRBV27 and TRBJ1-5; TRBD1 might be the D (5 bases). The length of the CDR3 is 13 residues. V was trimmed by 1 base and J by 7 bases, leaving 8 bases between them. The germline V gene encodes CDR1 MNHEY and CDR2 SMNVEV (reference sequence).